This T cell receptor (beta chain) originates from a study of post-analysis software for immune sequencing data. CDR3 length: 15 residues. The V gene end was trimmed by 8 bases and the J gene end by 11 bases; junction bases not matched to a gene: 22. Looked up from germline, CDR1 is SQVTM and CDR2 is ANQGSEA. With respect to this clonotype: Its antigen is not known. This may be a read error, as it is one base from a much larger clone.

Study results and caveats: Controls' normalized Chao1 diversity significantly exceeded that of multiple sclerosis patients. Among a few TRBV segments more frequent in patients than controls were TRBV5-6, TRBV5-1 and TRBV20-1. Samples from one preparation batch, clustered by F measure, grouped strongly together.

Incorporated into the TCR beta cDNA libraries were unique molecular identifiers, which served to reduce PCR and sequencing biases. One entry per CDR3 protein results from TCRdb running MiXCR on the PCR reads. The sample has under 200,000 distinct CDR3 sequences, over 25% seen once. Sequencing input: blood. The receptor was derived from a girl aged 2-17 years with multiple sclerosis. The rearrangement links TRBV29-1 to TRBJ2-5; 8 positions match TRBD2. The CDR3 sequence: CSSAGGQSSYNEQYF. In DNA form, the CDR3 reads TGCAGCTCGGCGGGAGGCCAGAGCTCCTACAATGAGCAGTACTTC. Looking up the rest from reference TRBV29-1 and TRBJ2-5 gives the full variable domain: SAVISQKPSRDICQRGTSLTIQCQVDSQVTMMFWYRQQPGQSLTLIATANQGSEATYESGFVIDKFPISRPNLTFSTLTVSNMSPEDSSIYLCSSAGGQSSYNEQYFGPGTRLLVL.